The 9 T cell receptor beta chains below come from one sample, sequenced in a study of T cell changes during pregnancy in multiple sclerosis. TCRdb's copy holds only in-frame clones and misses some; the assay was immunoSEQ multiplex PCR. The repertoire includes roughly 38,000 clones, 75% to 95% of them detected once, and 1.5% to 2% sits in the top ten. Sample: CD4+ T cells from peripheral blood mononuclear cells, taken after pregnancy. Source of these receptors: a female donor in good health, enrolled as a control in a pregnancy study.

The rearrangement uses TRBV28 and TRBJ1-2; 10 positions agree with TRBD1. Germline CDR1 is MDHEN and CDR2 is SYDVKM. The CDR3 is 18 residues long. V lost 7 bases to trimming and J lost 8 bases; unmatched junction nucleotides: 22. The CDR3 protein is CASTTRTPRTDRGPGYTF. DNA for the CDR3: TGTGCCAGCACCACTCGAACCCCCCGGACAGACAGGGGGCCCGGCTACACCTTC.

This chain links TRBV29-1 with TRBJ2-7; D unclear. The V end lost 5 bases, the J end lost 5 bases, and 22 bases lay between the germline ends. This CDR3 contains 15 residues. Looked up from germline, CDR1 is SQVTM and CDR2 is ANQGSEA. The DNA of the CDR3 is TGCAGCGTTCAATCCGCAGGTTTCCCTCTCGACGAGCAGTACTTC. This codes for CSVQSAGFPLDEQYF.

This rearrangement joins TRBV5-1 to TRBJ2-7; 11 positions agree with TRBD2. The CDR3 has 19 amino acids. With V trimmed by 4 bases and J by 0 bases, 15 bases remained unmatched. The germline gives CDR1 SGHRS, CDR2 YFSETQ. DNA of the CDR3: TGCGCCAGCAGCCTAGCGGGAGGTATTGAATGGTCGAGCTCCTACGAGCAGTACTTC. Its protein product is CASSLAGGIEWSSSYEQYF.

The V call is TRBV11-3, the J call TRBJ2-5; a possible D gene is TRBD2 (5 bases). V shed 5 bases and J shed 2 bases, with 9 bases lying between them. The CDR3 length is 13 residues. The germline V gene encodes CDR1 SGHNT and CDR2 YENEEA. The CDR3 spells CASSIRGQETQYF. CDR3 nucleotides: TGTGCCAGCAGCATACGGGGTCAAGAGACCCAGTACTTC. The full variable domain, completed using reference TRBV11-3 and TRBJ2-5, is EAGVVQSPRYKIIEKKQPVAFWCNPISGHNTLYWYLQNLGQGPELLIRYENEEAVDDSQLPKDRFSAERLKGVDSTLKIQPAELGDSAVYLCASSIRGQETQYFGPGTRLLVL.

The count of this clone is one. The rearrangement joins TRBV11-2 to TRBJ1-4; D is perhaps TRBD1 (5 bases). This CDR3 is 16 amino acids long. Germline assignment: CDR1 SGHAT and CDR2 FQNNGV. V lost 3 bases, J lost 8 bases, and 19 bases lay in between. The CDR3 sequence: CASSLAFEMGGEKLFF. CDR3 bases: TGTGCCAGCAGCTTGGCCTTCGAGATGGGGGGGGAAAAACTGTTTTTT. The full variable domain, in which reference TRBV11-2 and TRBJ1-4 provide the parts outside the CDR3, is EAGVAQSPRYKIIEKRQSVAFWCNPISGHATLYWYQQILGQGPKLLIQFQNNGVVDDSQLPKDRFSAERLKGVDSTLKIQPAKLEDSAVYLCASSLAFEMGGEKLFFGSGTQLSVL.

This chain uses TRBV27 with TRBJ2-7, with D perhaps TRBD2 (7 bases). The germline CDR1 and CDR2 sequences are MNHEY and SMNVEV (reference sequence). The CDR3 length is 14 residues. V was shortened by 5 bases and J by 7 bases, with 18 bases between the two germline ends. The CDR3 DNA follows: TGTGCCAGCAGTCGGAGGGGGGGGTTAGGTGAGCAGTACTTC. Its translation is CASSRRGGLGEQYF.

This chain connects TRBV5-1 to TRBJ1-2; D gene ambiguous. The V gene's germline CDR1 is SGHRS and CDR2 YFSETQ. The CDR3 has 13 amino acids. Trimming took 0 bases from V and 4 from J, leaving 7 bases between them. The CDR3: CASSLGEVYGYTF. CDR3 DNA sequence: TGCGCCAGCAGCTTGGGGGAGGTCTATGGCTACACCTTC.

This chain connects TRBV28 to TRBJ2-7; D gene unclear. The CDR3 sequence is 16 residues long. The V end lost 7 bases, the J end lost 3 bases, and 22 bases lay between the germline ends. Germline values: CDR1 MDHEN, CDR2 SYDVKM. The CDR3: CASKLTGSGSGYEQYF. The CDR3 DNA is TGTGCCAGCAAACTTACTGGCTCCGGGTCCGGCTACGAGCAGTACTTC.

V gene TRBV7-2 combines with J gene TRBJ2-2; 9 bases fit TRBD2. The V gene's germline CDR1 is SGHTA and CDR2 FQGNSA. This CDR3 is 15 amino acids long. The ends lost 3 bases at V and 5 bases at J; junction bases unmatched: 4. The CDR3 loop is CASSFLAGVTGELFF. CDR3 coding DNA: TGTGCCAGCAGCTTTTTAGCGGGGGTGACCGGGGAGCTGTTTTTT.